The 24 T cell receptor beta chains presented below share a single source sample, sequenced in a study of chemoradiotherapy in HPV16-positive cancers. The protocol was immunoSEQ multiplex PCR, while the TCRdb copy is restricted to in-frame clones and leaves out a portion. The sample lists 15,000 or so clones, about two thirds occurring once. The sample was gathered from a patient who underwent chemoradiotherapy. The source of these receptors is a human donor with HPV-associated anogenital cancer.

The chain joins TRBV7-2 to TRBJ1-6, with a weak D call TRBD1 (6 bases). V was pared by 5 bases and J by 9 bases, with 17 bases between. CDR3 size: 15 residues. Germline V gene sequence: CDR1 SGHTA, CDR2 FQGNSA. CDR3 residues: CASSASQGLGSPLHF. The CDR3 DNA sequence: TGTGCCAGCAGCGCCTCACAGGGTTTGGGTTCACCCCTCCACTTT. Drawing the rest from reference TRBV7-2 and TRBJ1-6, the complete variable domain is GAGVSQSPSNKVTEKGKDVELRCDPISGHTALYWYRQSLGQGLEFLIYFQGNSAPDKSGLPSDRFSAERTGGSVSTLTIQRTQQEDSAVYLCASSASQGLGSPLHFGNGTRLTVT.

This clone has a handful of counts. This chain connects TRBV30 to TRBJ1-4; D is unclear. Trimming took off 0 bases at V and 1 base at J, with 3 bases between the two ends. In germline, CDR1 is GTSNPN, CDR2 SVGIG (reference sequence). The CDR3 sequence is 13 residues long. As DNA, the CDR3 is TGTGCCTGGAGTGTGGGAACTAATGAAAAACTGTTTTTT. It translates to CAWSVGTNEKLFF. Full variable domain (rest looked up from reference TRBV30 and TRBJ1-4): SQTIHQWPATLVQPVGSPLSLECTVEGTSNPNLYWYRQAAGRGLQLLFYSVGIGQISSEVPQNLSASRPQDRQFILSSKKLLLSDSGFYLCAWSVGTNEKLFFGSGTQLSVL.

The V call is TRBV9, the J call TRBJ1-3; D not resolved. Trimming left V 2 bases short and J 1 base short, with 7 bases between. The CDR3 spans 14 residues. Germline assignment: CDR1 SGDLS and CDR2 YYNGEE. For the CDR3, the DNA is TGTGCCAGCAGCGTTTCTGCTTCTGGAAACACCATATATTTT. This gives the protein CASSVSASGNTIYF.

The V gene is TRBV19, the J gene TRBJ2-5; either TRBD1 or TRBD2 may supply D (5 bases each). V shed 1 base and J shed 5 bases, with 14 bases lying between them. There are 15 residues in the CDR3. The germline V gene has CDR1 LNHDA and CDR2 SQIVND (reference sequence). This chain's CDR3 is CASSIGGAPLETQYF. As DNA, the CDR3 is TGTGCCAGTAGTATAGGAGGGGCGCCTTTGGAGACCCAGTACTTC.

The CDR3 reads CAISGPGQGYYGYTF. The CDR3 DNA reads TGTGCCATCAGTGGTCCGGGACAGGGATACTATGGCTACACCTTC. V usage is TRBV10-3 and J usage is TRBJ1-2; 9 bases fit TRBD1. Germline assignment: CDR1 ENHRY and CDR2 SYGVKD. The trim removed 4 bases at V and 3 bases at J, leaving 6 bases unmatched. The CDR3 runs to 15 residues.

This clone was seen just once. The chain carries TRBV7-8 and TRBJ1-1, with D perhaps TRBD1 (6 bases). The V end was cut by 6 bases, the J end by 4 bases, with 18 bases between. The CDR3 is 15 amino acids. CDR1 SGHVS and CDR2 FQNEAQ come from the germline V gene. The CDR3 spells CASSKTRGGGTEAFF. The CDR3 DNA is TGTGCCAGCAGTAAAACCCGGGGGGGCGGCACTGAAGCTTTCTTT. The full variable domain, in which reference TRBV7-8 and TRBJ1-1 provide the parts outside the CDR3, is GAGVSQSPRYKVAKRGQDVALRCDPISGHVSLFWYQQALGQGPEFLTYFQNEAQLDKSGLPSDRFFAERPEGSVSTLKIQRTQQEDSAVYLCASSKTRGGGTEAFFGQGTRLTVV.

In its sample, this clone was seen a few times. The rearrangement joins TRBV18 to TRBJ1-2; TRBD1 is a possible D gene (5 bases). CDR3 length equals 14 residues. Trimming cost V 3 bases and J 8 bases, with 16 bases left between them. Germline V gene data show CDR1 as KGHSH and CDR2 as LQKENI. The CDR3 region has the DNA TGTGCCAGCTCACCGCTGCAGGGAGGTGAGGGCTACACCTTC. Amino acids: CASSPLQGGEGYTF.

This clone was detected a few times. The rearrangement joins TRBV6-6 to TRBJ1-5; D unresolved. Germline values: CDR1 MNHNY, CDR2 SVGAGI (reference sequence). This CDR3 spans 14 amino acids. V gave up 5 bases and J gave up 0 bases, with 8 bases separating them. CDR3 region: CASSTQNSNQPQHF. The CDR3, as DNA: TGTGCCAGCAGTACTCAAAATAGCAATCAGCCCCAGCATTTT.

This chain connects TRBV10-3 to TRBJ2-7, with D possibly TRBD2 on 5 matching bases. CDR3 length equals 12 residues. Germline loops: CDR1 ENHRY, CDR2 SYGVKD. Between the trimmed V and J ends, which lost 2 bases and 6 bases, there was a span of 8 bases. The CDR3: CAISEREGEQYF. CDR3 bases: TGTGCCATCAGTGAGCGAGAGGGCGAGCAGTACTTC.

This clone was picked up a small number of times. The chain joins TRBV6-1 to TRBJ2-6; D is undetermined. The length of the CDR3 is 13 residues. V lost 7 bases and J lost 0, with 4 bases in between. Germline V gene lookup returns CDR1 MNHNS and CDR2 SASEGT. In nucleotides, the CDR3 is TGTGCCAGCACCCACTCTGGGGCCAACGTCCTGACTTTC. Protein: CASTHSGANVLTF.

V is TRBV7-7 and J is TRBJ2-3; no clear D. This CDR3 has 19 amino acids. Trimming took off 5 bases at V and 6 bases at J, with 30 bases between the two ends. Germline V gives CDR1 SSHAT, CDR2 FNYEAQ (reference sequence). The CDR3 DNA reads TGTGCCAGCAGCCCCGGGCCTCGGACGGACGAAGGTGTCACGGATACGCAGTATTTT. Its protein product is CASSPGPRTDEGVTDTQYF.

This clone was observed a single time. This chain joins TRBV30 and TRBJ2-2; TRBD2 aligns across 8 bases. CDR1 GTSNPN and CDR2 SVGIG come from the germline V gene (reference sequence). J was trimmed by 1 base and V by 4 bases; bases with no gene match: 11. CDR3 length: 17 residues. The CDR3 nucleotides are TGTGCCTGGATAGGACTAGGGGCGGGGGGGAACACCGGGGAGCTGTTTTTT. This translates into CAWIGLGAGGNTGELFF.

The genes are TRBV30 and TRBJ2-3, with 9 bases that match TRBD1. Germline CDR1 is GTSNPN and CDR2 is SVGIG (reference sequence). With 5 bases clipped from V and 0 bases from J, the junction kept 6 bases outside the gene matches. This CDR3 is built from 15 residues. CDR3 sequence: CAWGKQGASTDTQYF. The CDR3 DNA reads TGTGCCTGGGGAAAACAGGGGGCAAGCACAGATACGCAGTATTTT.

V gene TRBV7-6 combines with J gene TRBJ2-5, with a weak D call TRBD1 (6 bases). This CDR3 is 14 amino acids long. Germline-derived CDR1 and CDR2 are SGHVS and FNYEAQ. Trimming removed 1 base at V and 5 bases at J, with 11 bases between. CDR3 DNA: TGTGCCAGCAGCTTAGGGGGGCGCGAGGAGACCCAGTACTTC. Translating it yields CASSLGGREETQYF.

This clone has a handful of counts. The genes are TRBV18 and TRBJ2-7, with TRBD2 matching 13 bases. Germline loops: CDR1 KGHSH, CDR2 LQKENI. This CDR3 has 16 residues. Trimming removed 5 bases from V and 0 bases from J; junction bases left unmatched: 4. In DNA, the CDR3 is TGTGCCAGCTCAGCCACTAGCGGGGGGGTCTCCTACGAGCAGTACTTC. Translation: CASSATSGGVSYEQYF.

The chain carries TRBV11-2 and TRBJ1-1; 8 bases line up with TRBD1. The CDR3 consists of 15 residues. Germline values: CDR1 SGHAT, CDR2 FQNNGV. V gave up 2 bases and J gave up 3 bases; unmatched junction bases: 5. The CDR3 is CASSLQGARDTEAFF. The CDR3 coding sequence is TGTGCCAGCAGCTTACAGGGGGCGAGGGACACTGAAGCTTTCTTT. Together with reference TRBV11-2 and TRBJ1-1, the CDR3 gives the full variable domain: EAGVAQSPRYKIIEKRQSVAFWCNPISGHATLYWYQQILGQGPKLLIQFQNNGVVDDSQLPKDRFSAERLKGVDSTLKIQPAKLEDSAVYLCASSLQGARDTEAFFGQGTRLTVV.

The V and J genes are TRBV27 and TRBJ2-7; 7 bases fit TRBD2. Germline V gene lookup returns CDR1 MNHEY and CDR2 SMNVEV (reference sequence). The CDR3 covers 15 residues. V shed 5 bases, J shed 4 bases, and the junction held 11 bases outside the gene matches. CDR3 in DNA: TGTGCCAGCAGTCCCAGACTAGCAGGGAAGTACGAGCAGTACTTC. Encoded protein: CASSPRLAGKYEQYF.

CDR3 nucleotides: TGTGCCAGCAGAAAACCGGGACAGAGGAACTATGGCTACACCTTC. It translates to CASRKPGQRNYGYTF. This chain links TRBV11-2 with TRBJ1-2; TRBD1 agrees at 7 bases. The CDR3 has 15 residues. Germline V gene sequence: CDR1 SGHAT, CDR2 FQNNGV. Trimming took 6 bases from V and 2 from J; bases not matched to a gene: 9.

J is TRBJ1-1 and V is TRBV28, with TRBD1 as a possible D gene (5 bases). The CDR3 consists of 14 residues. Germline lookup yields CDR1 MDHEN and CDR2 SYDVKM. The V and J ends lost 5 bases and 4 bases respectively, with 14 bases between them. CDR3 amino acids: CASSTPQGITEAFF. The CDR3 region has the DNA TGTGCCAGCAGTACCCCCCAGGGAATCACTGAAGCTTTCTTT.

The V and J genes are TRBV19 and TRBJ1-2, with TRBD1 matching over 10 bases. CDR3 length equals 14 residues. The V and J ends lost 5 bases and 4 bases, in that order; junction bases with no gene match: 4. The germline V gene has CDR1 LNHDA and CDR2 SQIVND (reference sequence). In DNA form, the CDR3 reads TGTGCCAGTAGTGACAGGGGGCCCGGCTATGGCTACACCTTC. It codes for CASSDRGPGYGYTF.

The CDR3 sequence: CAWSRLASGNTIYF. CDR3 nucleotide sequence: TGTGCCTGGAGTAGGTTGGCTTCTGGAAACACCATATATTTT. This chain uses TRBV30 with TRBJ1-3; unclear D gene. V gave up 2 bases and J gave up 1 base, with 9 bases separating them. This CDR3 has 14 residues. Per germline, CDR1 GTSNPN and CDR2 SVGIG (reference sequence).

CDR3 region: CASSLRGPKLDEQFF. As DNA, the CDR3 is TGTGCCAGCAGCCTCCGGGGGCCAAAGTTAGATGAGCAGTTCTTC. V is TRBV12-1 and J is TRBJ2-1. TRBV12-1 counts as a pseudogene. This CDR3 region has 15 residues.

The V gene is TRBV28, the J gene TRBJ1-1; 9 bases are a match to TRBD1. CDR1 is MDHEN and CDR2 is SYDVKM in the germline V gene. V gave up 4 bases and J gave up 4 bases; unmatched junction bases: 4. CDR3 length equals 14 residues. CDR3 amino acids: CASSSTGGSTEAFF. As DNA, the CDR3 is TGTGCCAGCAGTTCGACAGGGGGGAGCACTGAAGCTTTCTTT.

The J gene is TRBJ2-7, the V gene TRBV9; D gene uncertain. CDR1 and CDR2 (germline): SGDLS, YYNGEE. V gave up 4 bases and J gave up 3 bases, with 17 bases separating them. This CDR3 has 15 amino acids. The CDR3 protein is CASSLEASTLYEQYF. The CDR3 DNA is TGTGCCAGCAGCCTGGAAGCATCCACCCTCTACGAGCAGTACTTC.